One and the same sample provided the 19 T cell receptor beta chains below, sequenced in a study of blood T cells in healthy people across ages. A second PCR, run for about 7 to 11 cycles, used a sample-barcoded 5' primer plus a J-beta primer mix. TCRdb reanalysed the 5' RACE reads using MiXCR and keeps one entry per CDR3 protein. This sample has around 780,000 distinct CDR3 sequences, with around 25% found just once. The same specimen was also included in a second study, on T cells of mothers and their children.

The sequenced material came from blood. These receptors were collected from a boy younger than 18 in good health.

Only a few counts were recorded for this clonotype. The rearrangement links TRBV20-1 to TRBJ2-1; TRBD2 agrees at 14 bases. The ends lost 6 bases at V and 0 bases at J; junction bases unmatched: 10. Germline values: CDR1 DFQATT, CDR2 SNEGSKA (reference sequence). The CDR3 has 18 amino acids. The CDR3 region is CSAPGLAGGQASYNEQFF. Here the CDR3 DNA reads TGCAGTGCCCCTGGACTAGCGGGGGGCCAAGCCTCCTACAATGAGCAGTTCTTC.

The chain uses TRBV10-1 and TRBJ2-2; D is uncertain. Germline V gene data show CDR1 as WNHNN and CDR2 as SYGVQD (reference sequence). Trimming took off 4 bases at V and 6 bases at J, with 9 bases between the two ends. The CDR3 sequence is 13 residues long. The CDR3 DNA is TGCGCCAGCAGTGGACGTTTGGCCGGGGAGCTGTTTTTT. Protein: CASSGRLAGELFF.

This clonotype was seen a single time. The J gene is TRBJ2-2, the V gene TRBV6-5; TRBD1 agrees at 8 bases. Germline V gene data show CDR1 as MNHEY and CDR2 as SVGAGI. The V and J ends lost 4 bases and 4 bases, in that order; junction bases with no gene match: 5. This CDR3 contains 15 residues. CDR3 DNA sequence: TGTGCCAGCAGTTCTCAGGGGACAGGCACCGGGGAGCTGTTTTTT. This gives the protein CASSSQGTGTGELFF.

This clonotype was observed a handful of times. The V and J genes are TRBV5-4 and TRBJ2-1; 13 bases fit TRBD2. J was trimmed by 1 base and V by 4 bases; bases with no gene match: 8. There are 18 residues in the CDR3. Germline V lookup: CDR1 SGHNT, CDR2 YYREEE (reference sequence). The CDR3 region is CASSQLAGGPISYNEQFF. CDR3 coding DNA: TGTGCCAGCAGCCAACTAGCGGGGGGGCCTATTTCCTACAATGAGCAGTTCTTC.

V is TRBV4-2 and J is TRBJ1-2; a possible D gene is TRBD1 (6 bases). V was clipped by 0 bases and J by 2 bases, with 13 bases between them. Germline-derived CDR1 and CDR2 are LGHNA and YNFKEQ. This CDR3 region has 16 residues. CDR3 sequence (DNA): TGTGCCAGCAGCCAAGATGCCCTAGGGGGGAACTATGGCTACACCTTC. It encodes CASSQDALGGNYGYTF.

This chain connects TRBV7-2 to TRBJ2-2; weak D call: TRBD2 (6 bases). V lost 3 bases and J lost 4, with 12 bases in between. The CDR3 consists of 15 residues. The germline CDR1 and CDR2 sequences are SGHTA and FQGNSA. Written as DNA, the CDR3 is TGTGCCAGCAGCTTGGAGGGAATCGGCACCGGGGAGCTGTTTTTT. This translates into CASSLEGIGTGELFF.

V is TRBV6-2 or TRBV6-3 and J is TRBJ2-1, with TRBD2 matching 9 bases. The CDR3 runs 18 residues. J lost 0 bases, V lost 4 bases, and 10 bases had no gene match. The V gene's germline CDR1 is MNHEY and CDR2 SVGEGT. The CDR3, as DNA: TGTGCCAGCAGTTCCCTCCGACTAGCGGTGAGCTCCTACAATGAGCAGTTCTTC. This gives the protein CASSSLRLAVSSYNEQFF.

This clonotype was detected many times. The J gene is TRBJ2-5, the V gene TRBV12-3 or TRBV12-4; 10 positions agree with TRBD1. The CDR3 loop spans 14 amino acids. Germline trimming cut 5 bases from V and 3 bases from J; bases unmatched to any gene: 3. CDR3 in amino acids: CASSAGTGEETQYF. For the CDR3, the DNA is TGTGCCAGCAGTGCCGGGACAGGGGAAGAGACCCAGTACTTC.

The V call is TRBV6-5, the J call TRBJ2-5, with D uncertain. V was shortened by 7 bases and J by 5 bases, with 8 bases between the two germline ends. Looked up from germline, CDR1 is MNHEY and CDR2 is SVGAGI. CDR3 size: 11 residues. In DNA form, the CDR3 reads TGTGCCAGCACCAACGGGGAGACCCAGTACTTC. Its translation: CASTNGETQYF.

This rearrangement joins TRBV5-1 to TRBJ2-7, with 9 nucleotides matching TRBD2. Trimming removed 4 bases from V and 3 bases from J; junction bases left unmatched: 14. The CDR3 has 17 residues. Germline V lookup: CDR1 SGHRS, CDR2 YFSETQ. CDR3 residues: CASSLRSSGAGGYEQYF. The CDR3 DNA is TGCGCCAGCAGCCTGCGTTCTTCGGGAGCGGGGGGCTACGAGCAGTACTTC.

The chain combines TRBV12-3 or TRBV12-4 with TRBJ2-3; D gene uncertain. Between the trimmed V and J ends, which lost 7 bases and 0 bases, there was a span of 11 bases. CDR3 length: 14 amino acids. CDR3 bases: TGTGCCAGCATCAGGAGTTCTAGCACAGATACGCAGTATTTT. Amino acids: CASIRSSSTDTQYF.

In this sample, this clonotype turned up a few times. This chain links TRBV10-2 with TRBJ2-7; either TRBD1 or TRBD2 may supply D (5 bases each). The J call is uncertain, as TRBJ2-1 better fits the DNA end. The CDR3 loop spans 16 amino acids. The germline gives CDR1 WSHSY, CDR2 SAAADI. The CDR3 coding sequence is TGCGCCAGCAGTGACTTCGGGGCGGGCGAGTGGAATGAGCAGTTCTTC. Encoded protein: CASSDFGAGEWNEQFF.

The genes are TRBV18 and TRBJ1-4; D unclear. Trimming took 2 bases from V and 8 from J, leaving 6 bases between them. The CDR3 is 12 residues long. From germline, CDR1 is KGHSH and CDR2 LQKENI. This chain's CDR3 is CASSPSLEKLFF. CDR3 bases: TGTGCCAGCTCACCATCCCTCGAAAAACTGTTTTTT.

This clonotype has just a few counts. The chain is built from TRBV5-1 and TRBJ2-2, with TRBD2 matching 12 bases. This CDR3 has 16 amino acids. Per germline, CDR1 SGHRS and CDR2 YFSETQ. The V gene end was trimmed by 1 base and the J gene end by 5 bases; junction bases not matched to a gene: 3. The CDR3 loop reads CASSLSTSGGTGELFF. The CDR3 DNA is TGCGCCAGCAGCTTGTCGACTAGCGGGGGAACCGGGGAGCTGTTTTTT.

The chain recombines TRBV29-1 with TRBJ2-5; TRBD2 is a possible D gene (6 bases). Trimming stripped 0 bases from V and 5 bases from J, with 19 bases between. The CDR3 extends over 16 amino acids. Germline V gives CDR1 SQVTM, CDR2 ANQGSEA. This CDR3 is CSVEEGGKRSLETQYF. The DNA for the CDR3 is TGCAGCGTTGAAGAAGGAGGGAAGCGGTCCTTGGAGACCCAGTACTTC. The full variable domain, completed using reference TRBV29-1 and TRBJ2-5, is SAVISQKPSRDICQRGTSLTIQCQVDSQVTMMFWYRQQPGQSLTLIATANQGSEATYESGFVIDKFPISRPNLTFSTLTVSNMSPEDSSIYLCSVEEGGKRSLETQYFGPGTRLLVL.

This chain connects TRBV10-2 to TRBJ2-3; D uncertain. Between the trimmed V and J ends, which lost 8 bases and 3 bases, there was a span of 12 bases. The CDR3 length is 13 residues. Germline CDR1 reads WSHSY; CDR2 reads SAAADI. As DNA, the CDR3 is TGCGCCAGCGCGGAGCAATTAACAGATACGCAGTATTTT. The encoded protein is CASAEQLTDTQYF.

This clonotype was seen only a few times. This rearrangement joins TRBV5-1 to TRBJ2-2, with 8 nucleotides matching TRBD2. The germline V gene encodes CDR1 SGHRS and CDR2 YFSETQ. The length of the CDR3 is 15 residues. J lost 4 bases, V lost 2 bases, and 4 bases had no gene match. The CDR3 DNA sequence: TGCGCCAGCAGCTTCACTAGCGGTACCACCGGGGAGCTGTTTTTT. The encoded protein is CASSFTSGTTGELFF. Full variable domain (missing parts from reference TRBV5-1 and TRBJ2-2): KAGVTQTPRYLIKTRGQQVTLSCSPISGHRSVSWYQQTPGQGLQFLFEYFSETQRNKGNFPGRFSGRQFSNSRSEMNVSTLELGDSALYLCASSFTSGTTGELFFGEGSRLTVL.

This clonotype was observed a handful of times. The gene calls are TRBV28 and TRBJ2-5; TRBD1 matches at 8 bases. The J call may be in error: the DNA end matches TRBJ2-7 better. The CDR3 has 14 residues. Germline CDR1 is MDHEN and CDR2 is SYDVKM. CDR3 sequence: CASSPGQAPYEQYF. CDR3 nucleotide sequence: TGTGCCAGCAGTCCGGGACAGGCCCCCTACGAGCAGTACTTC.

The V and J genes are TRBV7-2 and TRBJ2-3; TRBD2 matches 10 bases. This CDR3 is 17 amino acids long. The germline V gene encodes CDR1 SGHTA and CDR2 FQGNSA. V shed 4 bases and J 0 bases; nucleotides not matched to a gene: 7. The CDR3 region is CASSSPSGSSSTDTQYF. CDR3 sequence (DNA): TGTGCCAGCAGCTCACCTAGCGGGAGTTCAAGCACAGATACGCAGTATTTT.